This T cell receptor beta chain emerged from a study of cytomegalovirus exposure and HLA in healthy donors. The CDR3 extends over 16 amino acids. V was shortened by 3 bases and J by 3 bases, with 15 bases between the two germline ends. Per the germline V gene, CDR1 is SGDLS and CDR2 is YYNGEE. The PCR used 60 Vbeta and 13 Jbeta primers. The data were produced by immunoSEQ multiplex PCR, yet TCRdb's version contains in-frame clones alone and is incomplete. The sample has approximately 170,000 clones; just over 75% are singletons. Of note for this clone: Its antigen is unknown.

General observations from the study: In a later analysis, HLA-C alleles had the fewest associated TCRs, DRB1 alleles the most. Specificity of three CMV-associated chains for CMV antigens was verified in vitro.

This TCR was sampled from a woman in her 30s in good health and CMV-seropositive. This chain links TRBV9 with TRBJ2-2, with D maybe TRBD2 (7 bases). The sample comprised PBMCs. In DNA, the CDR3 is TGTGCCAGCAGCGCCTGGGGGGGGGCTGACACCGGGGAGCTGTTTTTT. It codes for CASSAWGGADTGELFF.